In this sample, the clone carrying this TCR beta chain turned up a few times. The data derive from a study of T-cell memory formation after mild COVID-19. From the 5' RACE reads, TCRdb called clonotypes with MiXCR, one entry per CDR3 protein. This sample has fewer than 500,000 distinct CDR3 sequences; more than 20% occur once, and the top ten carry about an eighth. J lost 4 bases, V lost 1 base, and 5 bases had no gene match. Germline CDR1 reads SGHTA; CDR2 reads FQGNSA. CDR3 length equals 16 residues. This sequence joins TRBV7-2 and TRBJ2-1; 9 nucleotides line up with TRBD2. The sequenced sample was PBMCs or a T cell subset sorted from them (not recorded which). This sequence originates from an adult woman who had mild COVID-19 (a few samples of this study predate the infection). Cell type and time point are not known. The CDR3 is CASSLGLAGLYNEQFF. DNA of the CDR3: TGTGCCAGCAGCTTAGGGCTAGCGGGGCTATACAATGAGCAGTTCTTC.